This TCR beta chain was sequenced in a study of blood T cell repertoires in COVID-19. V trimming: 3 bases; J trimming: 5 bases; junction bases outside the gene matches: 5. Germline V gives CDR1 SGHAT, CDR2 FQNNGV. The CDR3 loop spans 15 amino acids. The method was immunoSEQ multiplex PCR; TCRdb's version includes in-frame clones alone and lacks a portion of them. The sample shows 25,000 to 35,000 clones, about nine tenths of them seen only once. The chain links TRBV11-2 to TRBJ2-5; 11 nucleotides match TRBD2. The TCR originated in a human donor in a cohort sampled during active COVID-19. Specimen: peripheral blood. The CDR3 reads CASSFLAGGRETQYF. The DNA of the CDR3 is TGTGCCAGCAGCTTCCTAGCGGGGGGCCGGGAGACCCAGTACTTC. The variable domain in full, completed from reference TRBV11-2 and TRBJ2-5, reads EAGVAQSPRYKIIEKRQSVAFWCNPISGHATLYWYQQILGQGPKLLIQFQNNGVVDDSQLPKDRFSAERLKGVDSTLKIQPAKLEDSAVYLCASSFLAGGRETQYFGPGTRLLVL.